These 28 T cell receptor beta chains came from one sample sequenced in a study of T-cell reconstitution after alpha-beta-depleted transplantation in children. For TCRbeta, the library was prepared with unique molecular identifiers. TCRdb used MiXCR to reprocess the PCR reads, holding one entry per CDR3 protein. The sample lists about 280,000 distinct CDR3 sequences, approximately 10% occurring once. This material consisted of peripheral blood, taken 180 days after TCRalphabeta/CD19-depleted stem cell transplant. These receptors were collected from a male patient between 2 and 15 years old who had a stem cell transplant for chronic granulomatous disease, so the T cells may come from the graft donor.

This clonotype showed up many times. J is TRBJ2-1 and V is TRBV29-1; D is possibly TRBD2 (6 bases). The CDR3 runs to 15 residues. V was shortened by 3 bases and J by 4 bases, with 16 bases between the two germline ends. Germline values: CDR1 SQVTM, CDR2 ANQGSEA. CDR3 in DNA: TGCAGCGTTGAGGGGGGAGTTATGTCTTACAATGAGCAGTTCTTC. Translation: CSVEGGVMSYNEQFF.

This clonotype was seen a few times. V is TRBV15 and J is TRBJ2-7, with 9 bases identical to TRBD2. V was clipped by 0 bases and J by 0 bases; unmatched bases: 3. The length of the CDR3 is 16 residues. Germline loops: CDR1 LNHNV, CDR2 YYDKDF (reference sequence). This CDR3 reads CATSRELAGSSYEQYF. In nucleotides, the CDR3 is TGTGCCACCAGCAGAGAGCTAGCGGGGAGCTCCTACGAGCAGTACTTC.

This clonotype appeared many times. The rearrangement uses TRBV6-6 and TRBJ2-5; D gene uncertain. Trimming stripped 10 bases from V and 1 base from J, with 13 bases between. CDR3 length: 13 amino acids. Germline CDR1 is MNHNY and CDR2 is SVGAGI (reference sequence). The CDR3 nucleotides are TGTGCCACTAGGGCCGGACCCCAAGAGACCCAGTACTTC. Translation gives CATRAGPQETQYF.

V and J are TRBV19 and TRBJ2-1, with TRBD1 matching over 7 bases. CDR3 length: 10 amino acids. Germline assignment: CDR1 LNHDA and CDR2 SQIVND (reference sequence). The trim removed 7 bases at V and 10 bases at J, leaving 1 base unmatched. CDR3 amino acids: CASKGAEQFF. The CDR3 DNA follows: TGTGCCAGTAAGGGGGCCGAGCAGTTCTTC.

A word on this clonotype: A much bigger clone sits one base away, suggesting this may be a read error. The genes are TRBV28 and TRBJ2-4; no clear D gene. The CDR3 is 15 residues long. Germline lookup yields CDR1 MDHEN and CDR2 SYDVKM. CDR3 sequence: CANSRPTTAKNIQYF. For the CDR3, the DNA is TGTGCCAACAGTCGCCCCACGACAGCCAAAAACATTCAGTACTTC.

This clonotype was seen repeatedly, ten times or more. The chain recombines TRBV28 with TRBJ2-7; TRBD2 matches 8 bases. J lost 4 bases, V lost 5 bases, and 10 bases had no gene match. The CDR3 contains 15 residues. Germline V gene lookup returns CDR1 MDHEN and CDR2 SYDVKM. This CDR3 reads CASSRRISGDYEQYF. DNA of the CDR3: TGTGCCAGCAGTAGACGAATTAGCGGGGATTACGAGCAGTACTTC.

In its sample, this clonotype was seen many times. This chain links TRBV28 with TRBJ1-5; D might be TRBD1 (5 bases). V shed 7 bases and J shed 5 bases, with 15 bases lying between them. The length of the CDR3 is 14 residues. The germline gives CDR1 MDHEN, CDR2 SYDVKM. CDR3 amino acids: CASTAPQAYQPQHF. CDR3 nucleotides: TGTGCCAGCACCGCCCCACAGGCGTATCAGCCCCAGCATTTT.

This clonotype was seen more than once but under ten times. The chain is built from TRBV10-3 and TRBJ2-1; D possibly corresponds to TRBD2 (6 bases). This CDR3 comprises 17 residues. Trimming removed 0 bases from V and 0 bases from J, with 12 bases in between. The germline CDR1 and CDR2 sequences are ENHRY and SYGVKD. CDR3 sequence: CAISESNGRGSYNEQFF. The CDR3 DNA is TGTGCCATCAGTGAGTCTAACGGGAGAGGCTCCTACAATGAGCAGTTCTTC.

This clonotype came up many times. V and J are TRBV7-9 and TRBJ2-3; D unclear. The CDR3 totals 15 residues. CDR1 is SEHNR, CDR2 FQNEAQ, per germline (reference sequence). Between the trimmed V and J ends, which lost 1 base and 2 bases, there was a span of 10 bases. The CDR3 here is CASSLEIDSTDTQYF. CDR3 DNA sequence: TGTGCCAGCAGCTTAGAGATAGACTCCACAGATACGCAGTATTTT.

In its sample, this clonotype was seen many times. The chain recombines TRBV7-8 with TRBJ2-3; D unresolved. Germline V gene data show CDR1 as SGHVS and CDR2 as FQNEAQ. Trimming stripped 2 bases from V and 10 bases from J, with 19 bases between. This CDR3 has 15 amino acids. The CDR3 bases are TGTGCCAGCAGCTTAAGAGGTCGGCCTGGGGTAGCGCAGTATTTT. It yields the protein CASSLRGRPGVAQYF.

This clonotype appeared many times. The chain uses TRBV27 and TRBJ2-5; 7 nucleotides match TRBD2. The V gene's germline CDR1 is MNHEY and CDR2 SMNVEV (reference sequence). V trimming: 0 bases; J trimming: 2 bases; junction bases outside the gene matches: 6. CDR3 length: 16 amino acids. The CDR3 region has the DNA TGTGCCAGCAGTTTATCGCGGGAGAGGGGTCAAGAGACCCAGTACTTC. This codes for CASSLSRERGQETQYF.

In this sample, this clonotype turned up many times. The chain has TRBV20-1 and TRBJ2-7; the D is unclear. V lost 5 bases, J lost 0 bases, and 8 bases lay in between. The CDR3 loop spans 12 amino acids. Germline lookup yields CDR1 DFQATT and CDR2 SNEGSKA (reference sequence). The CDR3 is CSADSRSYEQYF. CDR3 DNA sequence: TGCAGTGCTGACTCCCGCTCCTACGAGCAGTACTTC.

Comment on this clonotype: A much larger clonotype is one base distant, so this may be a read error. The chain couples TRBV21-1 to TRBJ2-4; TRBD2 is the table's D call and was not checked against the DNA. TRBV21-1 is assigned pseudogene status. This CDR3 is 17 amino acids long. CDR3 protein: CADRDRGLAGAKNSQYF. The CDR3 region has the DNA TGTGCTGACCGGGACAGAGGACTAGCGGGAGCCAAAAACAGTCAGTACTTC.

Ten or more counts support this clonotype. The chain combines TRBV12-3 or TRBV12-4 with TRBJ2-5; tentatively, D is TRBD2 (6 bases). The CDR3 spans 15 residues. Trimming left V 1 base short and J 2 bases short, with 11 bases between. In DNA, the CDR3 is TGTGCCAGCAGTTTAGGTGGGACTTCTCAAGAGACCCAGTACTTC. Translation: CASSLGGTSQETQYF.

In this sample, this clonotype turned up a few times. The V and J genes are TRBV5-1 and TRBJ1-1; 7 bases align to TRBD1. Germline V gene lookup returns CDR1 SGHRS and CDR2 YFSETQ. The CDR3 contains 13 residues. The J segment lost 8 bases and the V segment lost 1 base, leaving 5 bases of the junction unmatched. For the CDR3, the DNA is TGCGCCAGCAGCTTGAAAGGGGGCTTGGAAGCTTTCTTT. Protein product: CASSLKGGLEAFF.

The table lists this clonotype with many counts. The chain employs TRBV12-3 or TRBV12-4 and TRBJ1-6; D is possibly TRBD1 (5 bases). CDR3 size: 15 residues. The V gene lost 6 bases and the J gene lost 0 bases, with 9 bases spanning the gap. The CDR3: CASSPGSSYNSPLHF. The CDR3 coding sequence is TGTGCCAGCAGCCCAGGGAGCTCCTATAATTCACCCCTCCACTTT.

This clonotype was found a few times. The chain recombines TRBV6-2 or TRBV6-3 with TRBJ2-1, with D possibly being TRBD2 (6 bases). Per the germline V gene, CDR1 is MNHEY and CDR2 is SVGEGT. V dropped 5 bases and J dropped 7 bases, with 18 bases sitting between them. The CDR3 spans 15 residues. The CDR3 bases are TGTGCCAGCAGTAACGACCGGGGGAGTTTTAATGAGCAGTTCTTC. Translation: CASSNDRGSFNEQFF.

This clonotype was seen ten or more times. V is TRBV10-3 and J is TRBJ2-5, with 14 bases aligning to TRBD2. The V segment lost 2 bases and the J segment 2 bases; nucleotides outside the gene matches: 7. The germline V gene has CDR1 ENHRY and CDR2 SYGVKD. The CDR3 has 18 residues. CDR3 loop: CAISERRLAGGVQETQYF. CDR3 bases: TGTGCCATCAGTGAGAGGAGACTAGCGGGAGGGGTACAAGAGACCCAGTACTTC.

The genes are TRBV19 and TRBJ2-7; the D is unclear. The CDR3 covers 14 residues. Germline V lookup: CDR1 LNHDA, CDR2 SQIVND (reference sequence). The ends were cut back, 3 bases at V and 3 bases at J, with 12 bases in the middle. CDR3 DNA sequence: TGTGCCAGTAGTATCTCCCTAGATTTCTACGAGCAGTACTTC. Its translation is CASSISLDFYEQYF.

This clonotype has ten or more counts. The V call is TRBV7-9, the J call TRBJ2-7; TRBD2 agrees at 10 bases. V shed 6 bases and J 4 bases; nucleotides not matched to a gene: 6. The length of the CDR3 is 14 residues. CDR1 is SEHNR, CDR2 FQNEAQ, per germline (reference sequence). CDR3 DNA: TGTGCCAGCAGTAGAGCGGGGGGGCCATACGAGCAGTACTTC. As protein: CASSRAGGPYEQYF.

The V and J genes are TRBV14 and TRBJ1-2, with no clear D. CDR1 and CDR2 (germline): SGHDN, FVKESK. The germline V and J ends were trimmed by 1 base and 5 bases, with 11 bases remaining between them. The CDR3 contains 14 residues. CDR3 bases: TGTGCCAGCAGCCAAGTTAGGACGGATTATGGCTACACCTTC. It codes for CASSQVRTDYGYTF.

By share of the sample, this clonotype is medium-sized (0.01 to 0.1%). The J gene is TRBJ1-1, the V gene TRBV20-1; TRBD1 matches at 7 bases. Germline lookup yields CDR1 DFQATT and CDR2 SNEGSKA (reference sequence). The CDR3 extends over 15 amino acids. J lost 5 bases, V lost 1 base, and 10 bases had no gene match. The CDR3 loop reads CSARAQGEEKTEAFF. The CDR3 nucleotides read TGCAGTGCTAGAGCTCAGGGGGAAGAGAAGACTGAAGCTTTCTTT.

This clonotype was recorded at least ten times. The chain uses TRBV7-2 and TRBJ1-4; D call uncertain. The V and J ends lost 4 bases and 0 bases respectively, with 12 bases between them. Germline CDR1 and CDR2: SGHTA and FQGNSA. The CDR3 is 16 amino acids. In nucleotides, the CDR3 is TGTGCCAGCAGCTCCCGCCCACGAGCAACTAATGAAAAACTGTTTTTT. This gives the protein CASSSRPRATNEKLFF.

This clonotype has a count of ten or more. V and J are TRBV20-1 and TRBJ1-3; no clear D. Germline-derived CDR1 and CDR2 are DFQATT and SNEGSKA (reference sequence). V lost 4 bases and J lost 0, with 7 bases in between. This CDR3 is built from 13 residues. The CDR3 DNA is TGCAGTGCTAAAGGAGACTCTGGAAACACCATATATTTT. This translates into CSAKGDSGNTIYF.

This clonotype was observed many times. The V and J genes are TRBV13 and TRBJ2-7; 7 bases map to TRBD2. Losses at the gene ends were 8 bases for V and 6 bases for J; bases not matched to a gene: 13. This CDR3 region has 14 residues. Germline V lookup: CDR1 PRHDT, CDR2 FYEKMQ (reference sequence). CDR3 protein: CASAWSGKVREQYF. In nucleotides, the CDR3 is TGTGCCAGCGCGTGGAGCGGGAAGGTTCGCGAGCAGTACTTC.

With respect to this clonotype: This sequence may be a read error, since a much larger clone differs from it by one base. This likely comes from a read error, as the CDR3 has no conserved phenylalanine or tryptophan at its end. The chain has TRBV12-3 or TRBV12-4 and TRBJ2-3; D is unclear. This CDR3 region has 15 residues. Trimming shortened V by 2 bases and J by 1 base, and 10 bases separated the two germline ends. CDR3 region: CASSLFRQGTDTQYS. The DNA for the CDR3 is TGTGCCAGCAGTTTATTTCGTCAGGGCACAGATACGCAGTATTCT.

This clonotype was seen repeatedly, ten times or more. The chain carries TRBV29-1 and TRBJ1-1, with D possibly TRBD1 on 5 matching bases. The CDR3 runs 14 residues. CDR1 is SQVTM and CDR2 is ANQGSEA in the germline V gene. Trimming removed 0 bases at V and 1 base at J, with 9 bases between. Written as DNA, the CDR3 is TGCAGCGTTGAAGATACGGGGACGAACACTGAAGCTTTCTTT. Translation gives CSVEDTGTNTEAFF.

The chain employs TRBV3-1 and TRBJ2-5; 7 nucleotides line up with TRBD2. The CDR3 runs 16 residues. J lost 3 bases, V lost 3 bases, and 10 bases had no gene match. The germline V gene encodes CDR1 LGHDT and CDR2 YNNKEL (reference sequence). The CDR3 loop is CASSHSSGVLKETQYF. The CDR3 DNA sequence: TGTGCCAGCAGCCATTCTAGCGGCGTTTTAAAAGAGACCCAGTACTTC.